The rows below give T cell receptor beta chains drawn from one sample of a study of cytomegalovirus exposure and HLA in healthy donors. Libraries were prepared by immunoSEQ multiplex PCR; TCRdb keeps only in-frame clonotypes and omits some of them. The table has 150,000 to 200,000 clones, roughly 79% seen once. The sequencing sample was made of PBMCs. The receptors come from a woman aged 30 to 39 in good health and CMV-seropositive. Both conserved end residues are trimmed from each CDR3.

length	V	J	CDR3
16	TRBV9	TRBJ1-6	ASSVAGGGGGGARTLH
15	TRBV5-1	TRBJ2-3	ASSFYVSTRGLDTQY
11	TRBV6-5	TRBJ1-1	ASSYSQNTEAF
12	TRBV19	TRBJ1-1	ASRIRGRNTEAF
12	TRBV30	TRBJ2-1	AWSGFSGYNEQF
12	TRBV7-2	TRBJ2-5	ASSLDGRGETQY
10	TRBV25-1	TRBJ1-5	ASSEYRGPQH
13	TRBV4-2	TRBJ1-1	ASSQDRQMNIEAF
15	TRBV5-8	TRBJ1-5	ASSLGTDANSNQPQH
14	TRBV30	TRBJ2-7	AWSFTPATGLYEQY
14	TRBV2	TRBJ1-2	ASSEAQGVTNYGYT
10	TRBV7-2	TRBJ2-3	ASSRRGDTQY
11	TRBV19	TRBJ1-1	ASIRQGNTEAF
11	TRBV10-3	TRBJ1-1	AIGTGVNTEAF
11	TRBV5-1	TRBJ2-5	ASSFKSRETQY
14	TRBV18	TRBJ2-3	ASAAIRQGSTDTQY
12	TRBV30	TRBJ1-2	AWSADRGNYGYT
15	TRBV6-7	TRBJ2-3	ASSYSAGTRNTDTQY
14	TRBV2	TRBJ1-3	ASSERGRGSGNTIY
11	TRBV5-5	TRBJ1-1	ASSLAGDTEAF
11	TRBV6-5	TRBJ1-5	ASRGTGAQPQH
12	TRBV7-2	TRBJ1-1	ASSYRGPNTEAF
14	TRBV18	TRBJ2-3	ASSAGQGGDTDTQY
14	TRBV5-6	TRBJ2-6	ASSPTGFSGANVLT
12	TRBV6-1	TRBJ1-1	ASSELGGNTEAF
13	TRBV6-5	TRBJ1-1	ASSYKQVSNTEAF
13	TRBV19	TRBJ2-7	ASALTASSSYEQY
11	TRBV2	TRBJ2-7	ASHGQATYEQY
13	TRBV5-1	TRBJ2-1	ASSTQGASYNEQF
14	TRBV10-3	TRBJ1-1	AISDARQAASSEAF
13	TRBV7-2	TRBJ2-1	AGSLDGGGAREQF
10	TRBV4-1	TRBJ1-2	ASTHPGYGYT
11	TRBV6-1	TRBJ1-2	ASSLGSNYGYT
12	TRBV6-1	TRBJ1-4	ASTGSGLNEKLF
10	TRBV9	TRBJ1-1	ASSVTGDRAF
12	TRBV7-8	TRBJ2-7	ASSYGGRRYEQY
9	TRBV7-2	TRBJ2-5	ASGDDRKQY
11	TRBV5-4	TRBJ2-3	ASRNRTADTQY
12	TRBV6-5	TRBJ2-3	ASSPTSGTDTQY
17	TRBV7-6	TRBJ1-3	ASSLVSRYSPYSGNTIY
11	TRBV19	TRBJ2-6	ATGFSGANVLT